The 26 T cell receptor beta chains reported below all come from one sample, sequenced in a study of blood T cell repertoires in COVID-19. The protocol was immunoSEQ multiplex PCR, while the TCRdb copy is restricted to in-frame clones and leaves out a portion. The sample lists 200,000 to 250,000 clones; over 75% were seen once. Sequencing input: PBMCs or T cells enriched from blood (not recorded which). The receptors derive from a young woman who had been exposed to COVID-19.

The V and J genes are TRBV3-1 (or the pseudogene TRBV3-2) and TRBJ1-1; TRBD1 matches 8 bases. CDR3 length equals 16 residues. Germline V gene sequence: CDR1 LGHDT, CDR2 YNNKEL (reference sequence). V was pared by 5 bases and J by 1 base, with 9 bases of the junction left unmatched. CDR3 region: CASSYSFDRGNTEAFF. The CDR3 DNA follows: TGTGCCAGCAGCTACAGTTTTGACAGGGGGAACACTGAAGCTTTCTTT.

The V gene is TRBV6-5, the J gene TRBJ2-7; 10 nucleotides match TRBD1. The V gene end was trimmed by 11 bases and the J gene end by 2 bases; junction bases not matched to a gene: 9. The germline V gene has CDR1 MNHEY and CDR2 SVGAGI. The CDR3 is 14 residues long. CDR3 in amino acids: CAGGTGAAPYEQYF. CDR3 DNA: TGTGCCGGAGGGACAGGGGCCGCCCCCTACGAGCAGTACTTC.

The chain links TRBV9 to TRBJ2-1, with D possibly matching TRBD2 (6 bases). This CDR3 has 14 amino acids. CDR1 SGDLS and CDR2 YYNGEE come from the germline V gene. The V end lost 0 bases, the J end lost 10 bases, and 14 bases lay between the germline ends. The CDR3 loop reads CASSVDLRAGEQFF. Here the CDR3 DNA reads TGTGCCAGCAGCGTAGACCTTAGGGCGGGGGAGCAGTTCTTC.

The gene calls are TRBV25-1 and TRBJ2-1; possibly TRBD2 for D (6 bases). V dropped 7 bases and J dropped 4 bases, with 11 bases sitting between them. This CDR3 has 13 residues. The germline V gene has CDR1 MGHDK and CDR2 SYGVNS. The chain's CDR3 is CASTLGGYNEQFF. CDR3 DNA: TGTGCCAGCACCCTTGGGGGGTACAATGAGCAGTTCTTC.

The gene calls are TRBV25-1 and TRBJ2-7, with 11 bases lining up with TRBD1. V lost 6 bases to trimming and J lost 3 bases; unmatched junction nucleotides: 1. This CDR3 comprises 13 residues. Per germline, CDR1 MGHDK and CDR2 SYGVNS. CDR3 amino acids: CASRGTGGYEQYF. CDR3 DNA: TGTGCCAGCAGGGGGACAGGGGGCTACGAGCAGTACTTC.

The chain employs TRBV10-1 and TRBJ1-1, with TRBD1 matching 11 bases. V lost 5 bases to trimming and J lost 11 bases; unmatched junction nucleotides: 7. The CDR3 loop spans 13 amino acids. Per the germline V gene, CDR1 is WNHNN and CDR2 is SYGVQD (reference sequence). The CDR3 reads CASSPGQGGNAFF. The CDR3 nucleotides are TGCGCCAGCAGTCCGGGACAGGGGGGGAACGCTTTCTTT.

V is TRBV7-2 and J is TRBJ1-2; D remains unclear. The germline V gene has CDR1 SGHTA and CDR2 FQGNSA. The CDR3 length is 16 residues. V was pared by 1 base and J by 0 bases, with 12 bases between. Written as DNA, the CDR3 is TGTGCCAGCAGCTTAGGCGCGAGAACTTCTAACTATGGCTACACCTTC. As protein: CASSLGARTSNYGYTF. Full variable domain (missing parts from reference TRBV7-2 and TRBJ1-2): GAGVSQSPSNKVTEKGKDVELRCDPISGHTALYWYRQSLGQGLEFLIYFQGNSAPDKSGLPSDRFSAERTGGSVSTLTIQRTQQEDSAVYLCASSLGARTSNYGYTFGSGTRLTVV.

CDR3 region: CASSGTHNEQFF. CDR3 bases: TGTGCCAGCAGCGGGACTCACAATGAGCAGTTCTTC. The chain uses TRBV12-3 or TRBV12-4 and TRBJ2-1; D possibly corresponds to TRBD2 (6 bases). The V end lost 6 bases, the J end lost 5 bases, and 8 bases lay between the germline ends. The CDR3 spans 12 residues.

The chain uses TRBV2 and TRBJ2-3; D unresolved. With 7 bases removed from V and 1 base from J, the gap between germline ends came to 9 bases. Looked up from germline, CDR1 is SNHLY and CDR2 is FYNNEI. This CDR3 spans 13 amino acids. DNA of the CDR3: TGTGCCAGCACAAGCCAGGGCACAGATACGCAGTATTTT. Its translation is CASTSQGTDTQYF.

In its sample, this clone was seen many times. The chain links TRBV4-1 to TRBJ2-1; weak D call: TRBD1 (5 bases). CDR3 length: 13 amino acids. In germline, CDR1 is MGHRA, CDR2 YSYEKL. The V and J ends lost 0 bases and 9 bases respectively, with 9 bases between them. The CDR3 DNA sequence: TGCGCCAGCAGCCAAGATAGGGGCGGTGAGCAGTTCTTC. This encodes CASSQDRGGEQFF.

The chain links TRBV10-2 to TRBJ1-5, with 7 bases aligning to TRBD1. V dropped 7 bases and J dropped 2; count of bases not matched to a gene: 5. The CDR3 spans 14 residues. Germline V CDR1 and CDR2: WSHSY, SAAADI. CDR3 loop: CASTTGDRNQPQHF. The CDR3 nucleotides read TGCGCCAGCACAACAGGGGACCGCAATCAGCCCCAGCATTTT.

The chain has TRBV9 and TRBJ1-6; 7 nucleotides match TRBD1. The trim removed 2 bases at V and 7 bases at J, leaving 6 bases unmatched. In germline, CDR1 is SGDLS, CDR2 YYNGEE. CDR3 length: 15 amino acids. CDR3 residues: CASSVAGTANSPLHF. The CDR3 region has the DNA TGTGCCAGCAGCGTCGCAGGGACAGCCAATTCACCCCTCCACTTT.

The chain uses TRBV19 and TRBJ2-7, with 14 bases that match TRBD2. The trim removed 6 bases at V and 6 bases at J, leaving 7 bases unmatched. This CDR3 is 15 amino acids long. CDR1 and CDR2 from the germline V gene are LNHDA and SQIVND (reference sequence). This CDR3 is CASRAWTSGRIEQYF. CDR3 DNA sequence: TGTGCCAGTAGGGCCTGGACTAGCGGGAGGATCGAGCAGTACTTC.

The CDR3: CASSTNRIGYTF. The CDR3, as DNA: TGTGCCAGCAGTACAAACAGGATCGGCTACACCTTC. The genes are TRBV6-5 and TRBJ1-2, with D maybe TRBD1 (5 bases). CDR1 and CDR2 (germline): MNHEY, SVGAGI. The length of the CDR3 is 12 residues. V gave up 5 bases and J gave up 8 bases, with 12 bases separating them.

The V and J genes are TRBV6-6 and TRBJ2-5, with TRBD2 identical over 10 bases. CDR1 is MNHNY, CDR2 SVGAGI, per germline (reference sequence). Unmatched junction bases numbered 8, after V lost 4 bases and J lost 3 bases. CDR3 length equals 16 residues. The CDR3 bases are TGTGCCAGCAGTTCCCTAGGAGGACTAGCGGAAGAGACCCAGTACTTC. It translates to CASSSLGGLAEETQYF.

This chain connects TRBV5-1 to TRBJ2-3; the match to TRBD2 covers 9 bases. CDR1 and CDR2 from the germline V gene are SGHRS and YFSETQ. CDR3 size: 17 residues. Unmatched junction bases numbered 6, after V lost 0 bases and J lost 1 base. The CDR3 is CASSLASLAGRTDTQYF. DNA for the CDR3: TGCGCCAGCAGCTTGGCCTCTCTAGCGGGACGCACAGATACGCAGTATTTT.

CDR3 nucleotide sequence: TGTGCCAGCAGTTACACCTTTACCGGGACACGGAACACCGGGGAGCTGTTTTTT. Translated, it gives CASSYTFTGTRNTGELFF. The genes are TRBV6-2 or TRBV6-3 and TRBJ2-2, with a tentative D call TRBD1 (6 bases). Deletions cut 2 bases from V and 1 base from J, with 17 bases between. This CDR3 comprises 18 residues. CDR1 is MNHEY, CDR2 SVGEGT, per germline.

The chain employs TRBV7-9 and TRBJ2-3, with D tentatively TRBD2 (6 bases). Trimming shortened V by 0 bases and J by 1 base, and 11 bases separated the two germline ends. Germline assignment: CDR1 SEHNR and CDR2 FQNEAQ (reference sequence). CDR3 size: 16 residues. This chain's CDR3 is CASSLAHGGGTDTQYF. The DNA of the CDR3 is TGTGCCAGCAGCTTAGCGCATGGAGGGGGCACAGATACGCAGTATTTT.

The J gene is TRBJ2-7, the V gene TRBV27; 13 positions agree with TRBD2. The V gene's germline CDR1 is MNHEY and CDR2 SMNVEV (reference sequence). The CDR3 consists of 15 residues. The V segment lost 6 bases and the J segment 4 bases; nucleotides outside the gene matches: 6. The CDR3 bases are TGTGCCAGCAGACTACTAGCGGGAGGGCCTTACGAGCAGTACTTC. Amino acid sequence: CASRLLAGGPYEQYF.

The chain is built from TRBV11-2 and TRBJ1-6; weak D call: TRBD1 (6 bases). This CDR3 spans 14 amino acids. Germline values: CDR1 SGHAT, CDR2 FQNNGV. Trimming pared 5 bases from V and 8 bases from J, leaving 13 bases between. The CDR3 nucleotides read TGTGCCAGCAGCCCCACAGGGCCCTATTCACCCCTCCACTTT. Amino acid sequence: CASSPTGPYSPLHF.

The chain links TRBV4-2 to TRBJ2-1; 10 bases match TRBD2. The V segment lost 0 bases and the J segment 8 bases; nucleotides outside the gene matches: 10. The CDR3 is made up of 17 amino acids. The V gene's germline CDR1 is LGHNA and CDR2 YNFKEQ. The CDR3 loop is CASSQDRVAGGVDEQFF. CDR3 in DNA: TGTGCCAGCAGCCAAGATAGGGTAGCGGGAGGTGTGGATGAGCAGTTCTTC.

This clone occurred once. The J gene is TRBJ1-3, the V gene TRBV4-1; 8 nucleotides line up with TRBD1. The length of the CDR3 is 17 residues. J was trimmed by 2 bases and V by 3 bases; bases with no gene match: 9. Germline CDR1 is MGHRA and CDR2 is YSYEKL. The CDR3 coding sequence is TGCGCCAGCAGCCAGCCTTTCAGGGGGCGGACTGGAAACACCATATATTTT. Translation: CASSQPFRGRTGNTIYF.

The chain employs TRBV27 and TRBJ1-1; the D is unclear. There are 12 residues in the CDR3. The V gene lost 10 bases and the J gene lost 1 base, with 10 bases spanning the gap. Germline CDR1 and CDR2: MNHEY and SMNVEV (reference sequence). For the CDR3, the DNA is TGTGCCACCCATGGAGGGAACACTGAAGCTTTCTTT. Protein sequence: CATHGGNTEAFF.

There are a few counts of this clone. The V call is TRBV6-1, the J call TRBJ2-7; no firm D call. The CDR3 is 11 amino acids. The germline V gene encodes CDR1 MNHNS and CDR2 SASEGT. V lost 3 bases to trimming and J lost 7 bases, with 7 bases between them. This CDR3 reads CASSDGYEQYF. CDR3 sequence (DNA): TGTGCCAGCAGTGACGGGTATGAGCAGTACTTC.

The V gene is TRBV2, the J gene TRBJ2-1; 12 bases align to TRBD2. Unmatched junction bases numbered 5, after V lost 6 bases and J lost 5 bases. In germline, CDR1 is SNHLY, CDR2 FYNNEI. This CDR3 region has 15 residues. CDR3 in amino acids: CASRRTSGIHNEQFF. CDR3 nucleotide sequence: TGTGCCAGCAGGAGGACTAGCGGGATACACAATGAGCAGTTCTTC.

Only one count was recorded for this clone. The chain carries TRBV6-7 and TRBJ2-7, with D uncertain. TRBV6-7 is known as an ORF, though its function is uncertain. Between the trimmed V and J ends, which lost 0 bases and 6 bases, there was a span of 21 bases. This CDR3 is built from 17 residues. CDR3 protein: CASSYSIRSRGMCEQYF. The DNA of the CDR3 is TGTGCCAGCAGTTACTCGATAAGGTCTCGCGGCATGTGCGAGCAGTACTTC.